Described below is a single T cell receptor (beta chain) sequence and its context. The antigen remains undetermined. This CDR3 region has 17 residues. Germline values: CDR1 MNHEY, CDR2 SVGAGI. The V and J ends lost 2 bases and 6 bases, in that order; junction bases with no gene match: 8. TCRdb called the 5' RACE reads again in MiXCR, with one record for every CDR3 protein. The sample lists about 400,000 distinct CDR3 sequences; roughly a quarter were seen once. This entry belongs to a study of T-cell memory formation after mild COVID-19. On the study more broadly: Clustering of TCRs was largely donor specific. Whole-study findings and limits: CD4/CD8 balance characterized clones contracting day 15 to 85, and CD4+ skew characterized later expanders. Several responding clones turned up in pre-infection memory, indicating that cross-reactive memory may have taken part.

The clonotype comes from an adult woman who had mild COVID-19 (a few samples of this study predate the infection). Cell type and time point are not known. The chain couples TRBV6-5 to TRBJ2-1, with 12 nucleotides matching TRBD2. The sequenced material came from PBMCs or a T cell subset sorted from them (not recorded which). The CDR3 DNA follows: TGTGCCAGCAGTTACGGTCTAGCGGGGGGGGTGATCAATGAGCAGTTCTTC. Amino acids: CASSYGLAGGVINEQFF.